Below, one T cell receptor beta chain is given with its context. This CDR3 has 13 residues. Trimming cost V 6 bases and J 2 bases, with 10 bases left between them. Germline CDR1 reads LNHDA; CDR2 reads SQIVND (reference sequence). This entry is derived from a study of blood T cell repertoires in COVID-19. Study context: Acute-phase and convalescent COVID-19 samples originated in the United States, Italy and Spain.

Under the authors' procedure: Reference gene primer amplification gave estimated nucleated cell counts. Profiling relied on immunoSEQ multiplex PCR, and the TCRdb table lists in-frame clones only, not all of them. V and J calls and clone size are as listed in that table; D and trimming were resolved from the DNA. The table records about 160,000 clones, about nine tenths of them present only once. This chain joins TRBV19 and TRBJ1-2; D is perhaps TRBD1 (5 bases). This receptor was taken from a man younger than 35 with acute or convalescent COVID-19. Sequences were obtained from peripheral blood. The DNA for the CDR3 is TGTGCCAGTAGGTGGGGCATAAACTATGGCTACACCTTC. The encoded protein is CASRWGINYGYTF.